The following is a T cell receptor (beta chain) sequence with its context. RNA transcripts provided the source from which TCR beta CDR3 regions were amplified. HTBI primers were used for first-round RT-PCR of the TCR CDR3. TCRdb fed the multiplex PCR reads into MiXCR, producing one record per CDR3 protein. Of 300,000 to 450,000 distinct CDR3 sequences detected, approximately 25% appear once; the ten largest clones hold about 70%. The data originate from a study of T cells in Graves' hyperthyroidism and ophthalmopathy. Trimming left V 2 bases short and J 0 bases short, with 10 bases between. This CDR3 has 15 residues. In germline, CDR1 is MNHNY, CDR2 SVGAGI (reference sequence). The authors deemed Graves' hyperthyroidism stable absent ophthalmopathy progression within 18 months.

Sequenced sample: blood. This clonotype originated in a man aged 45-65 years with Graves' hyperthyroidism. The rearrangement joins TRBV6-6 to TRBJ1-1; D remains unclear. CDR3 coding DNA: TGTGCCAGCAGTTACCGCGGAGAGGTGAACACTGAAGCTTTCTTT. Translation gives CASSYRGEVNTEAFF.